This TCR beta chain was sequenced during a study of blood T cell repertoires in COVID-19. Study summary: COVID-19 samples from acute and convalescent phases originated in the United States, Italy and Spain. The analysed material was cDNA or gDNA that came from T cells, B-cell-depleted T cells, or PBMCs.

In the original workflow: The authors estimated nucleated cell counts from reference gene primer amplification. Using immunoSEQ multiplex PCR, the repertoire was profiled, and TCRdb retains in-frame clones only, with some absent. That table gives V, J and clone size, and the DNA gave D and trimming. Among around 280,000 clones, around 88% were seen once, and the ten largest hold about 2.2%. CDR3 size: 11 residues. Germline V gene lookup returns CDR1 SGHVS and CDR2 FNYEAQ. Deletions cut 6 bases from V and 4 bases from J, with 6 bases between. The sequenced sample was peripheral blood. This sequence originates from a woman aged 30 to 39 who had recovered from COVID-19. The rearrangement links TRBV7-6 to TRBJ2-5, with D possibly matching TRBD2 (5 bases). In DNA, the CDR3 is TGTGCCAGCAGGGAGGCAGAGACCCAGTACTTC. Translation gives CASREAETQYF. Drawing the rest from reference TRBV7-6 and TRBJ2-5, the complete variable domain is GAGVSQSPRYKVTKRGQDVALRCDPISGHVSLYWYRQALGQGPEFLTYFNYEAQQDKSGLPNDRFSAERPEGSISTLTIQRTEQRDSAMYRCASREAETQYFGPGTRLLVL.